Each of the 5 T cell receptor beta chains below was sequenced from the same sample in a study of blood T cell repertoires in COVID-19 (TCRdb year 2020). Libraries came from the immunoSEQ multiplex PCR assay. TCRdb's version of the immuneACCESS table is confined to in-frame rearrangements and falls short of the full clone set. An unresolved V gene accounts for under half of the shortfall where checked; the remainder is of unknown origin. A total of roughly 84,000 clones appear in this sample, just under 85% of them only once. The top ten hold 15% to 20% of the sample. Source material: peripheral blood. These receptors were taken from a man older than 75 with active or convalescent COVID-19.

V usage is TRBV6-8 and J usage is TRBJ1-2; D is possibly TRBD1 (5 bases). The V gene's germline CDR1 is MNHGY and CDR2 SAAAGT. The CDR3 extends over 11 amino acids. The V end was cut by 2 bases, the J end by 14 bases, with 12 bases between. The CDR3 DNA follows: TGTGCCAGCAGTTACCGCAGGGTGTGGACCTTC. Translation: CASSYRRVWTF.

CDR3 coding DNA: TGTGCCAGCAGTGATTACTTCTTCTTGCAGGGGGCATCGAACAATGAGCAGTTCTTC. It translates to CASSDYFFLQGASNNEQFF. V usage is TRBV6-1 and J usage is TRBJ2-1; 8 bases align to TRBD1. J lost 5 bases, V lost 3 bases, and 18 bases had no gene match. Germline V CDR1 and CDR2: MNHNS, SASEGT. CDR3 length: 19 residues.

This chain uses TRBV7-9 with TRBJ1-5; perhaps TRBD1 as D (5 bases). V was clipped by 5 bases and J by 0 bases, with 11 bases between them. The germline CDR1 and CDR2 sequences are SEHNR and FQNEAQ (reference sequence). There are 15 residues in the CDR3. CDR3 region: CASSLGGSSNQPQHF. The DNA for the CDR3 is TGTGCCAGCAGCCTGGGGGGATCTAGCAATCAGCCCCAGCATTTT.

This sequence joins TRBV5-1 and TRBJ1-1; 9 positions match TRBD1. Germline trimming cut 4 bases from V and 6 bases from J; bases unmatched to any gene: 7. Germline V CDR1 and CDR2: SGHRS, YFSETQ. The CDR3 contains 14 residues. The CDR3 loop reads CASSRTGVSAEAFF. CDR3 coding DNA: TGCGCCAGCAGCAGGACAGGGGTGTCCGCTGAAGCTTTCTTT.

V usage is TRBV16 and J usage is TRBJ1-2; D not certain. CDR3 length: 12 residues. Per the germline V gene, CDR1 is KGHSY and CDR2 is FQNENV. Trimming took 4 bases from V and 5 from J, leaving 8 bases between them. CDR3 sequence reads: CASSPGLYGYTF. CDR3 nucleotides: TGTGCCAGCAGCCCTGGCCTTTATGGCTACACCTTC.